Sequencing of this TCR beta chain was carried out in a study of blood T cell repertoires in COVID-19. The V gene's germline CDR1 is MNHEY and CDR2 SVGEGT. V lost 2 bases and J 0 bases, leaving 11 bases between the germline ends. The CDR3 sequence is 15 residues long. TCRdb's table, derived via immunoSEQ multiplex PCR, lists solely in-frame clones and lacks some. The sample yields about 410,000 clones, 89% seen once. The origin of this receptor is a woman aged 40 to 50 with COVID-19, enrolled during active disease. Material: peripheral blood. The chain has TRBV6-2 or TRBV6-3 and TRBJ2-7; no firm D call. Here the CDR3 reads CASSYTAASSYEQYF. The DNA of the CDR3 is TGTGCCAGCAGTTACACGGCGGCCTCCTCCTACGAGCAGTACTTC.